The 27 T cell receptor beta chains given below trace back to one sample, sequenced in a study of technical replicates of blood from several donors. Only in-frame clones appear in the TCRdb table, and some are missing; sequencing was by immunoSEQ multiplex PCR. The sample has under 95,000 clones, about 95% seen once. The sample was T cells isolated from PBMCs. The receptors come from a human donor in good health.

This chain links TRBV6-5 with TRBJ2-2; 7 positions match TRBD1. This CDR3 region has 14 residues. From germline, CDR1 is MNHEY and CDR2 SVGAGI. Trimming cost V 6 bases and J 6 bases; bases outside gene matches: 7. The CDR3 loop is CASSPGTVSGELFF. CDR3 in DNA: TGTGCCAGCAGCCCCGGGACAGTTTCCGGGGAGCTGTTTTTT.

V and J are TRBV4-1 and TRBJ1-1; perhaps TRBD1 as D (6 bases). The CDR3 contains 16 residues. Trimming shortened V by 1 base and J by 4 bases, and 16 bases separated the two germline ends. Germline loops: CDR1 MGHRA, CDR2 YSYEKL. The CDR3 DNA reads TGCGCCAGCAGCCAAGGGCAGGGGAGTTGGGGCACTGAAGCTTTCTTT. This sequence encodes CASSQGQGSWGTEAFF.

V gene TRBV28 combines with J gene TRBJ2-2; the match to TRBD1 covers 10 bases. The V gene's germline CDR1 is MDHEN and CDR2 SYDVKM. With V trimmed by 3 bases and J by 4 bases, 8 bases remained unmatched. CDR3 length equals 17 residues. Here the CDR3 reads CASSFPKTGGFTGELFF. Here the CDR3 DNA reads TGTGCCAGCAGTTTTCCCAAGACAGGGGGCTTCACCGGGGAGCTGTTTTTT.

This clone has more than one count but fewer than ten. J is TRBJ1-1 and V is TRBV15; unclear D gene. This CDR3 contains 15 residues. V lost 5 bases, J lost 2 bases, and 15 bases lay in between. The germline gives CDR1 LNHNV, CDR2 YYDKDF (reference sequence). The CDR3, as DNA: TGTGCCACCAGCGCTGAGCGGGTTTCTAACACTGAAGCTTTCTTT. This translates into CATSAERVSNTEAFF.

This clone was counted between two and nine times. This sequence joins TRBV9 and TRBJ1-5; D is undetermined. There are 13 residues in the CDR3. Trimming cost V 3 bases and J 5 bases, with 9 bases left between them. Germline CDR1 and CDR2: SGDLS and YYNGEE. The CDR3 protein is CASSGTPYQPQHF. In DNA form, the CDR3 reads TGTGCCAGCAGCGGGACTCCATATCAGCCCCAGCATTTT.

V is TRBV5-1 and J is TRBJ2-7, with D perhaps matching TRBD2 (7 bases). This CDR3 is 17 amino acids long. Per germline, CDR1 SGHRS and CDR2 YFSETQ. V was shortened by 3 bases and J by 2 bases, with 21 bases between the two germline ends. The CDR3 nucleotides read TGCGCCAGCAGCTGGGGGGCGCGGGGGACGGGAGCCTACGAGCAGTACTTC. Its protein is CASSWGARGTGAYEQYF.

The rearrangement joins TRBV7-3 to TRBJ2-1; D unresolved. The CDR3 length is 16 residues. The V gene lost 5 bases and the J gene lost 2 bases, with 16 bases spanning the gap. The germline V gene has CDR1 SGHTA and CDR2 FQGTGA. CDR3 amino acids: CASSHNPSGAYNEQFF. In nucleotides, the CDR3 is TGTGCCAGCAGCCATAACCCCTCCGGAGCCTACAATGAGCAGTTCTTC.

V gene TRBV29-1 combines with J gene TRBJ2-4, with D unclear. Germline V gene sequence: CDR1 SQVTM, CDR2 ANQGSEA. The CDR3 contains 15 residues. Trimming cost V 1 base and J 3 bases, with 13 bases left between them. The CDR3 loop is CSVEGVGQDKNIQYF. The CDR3 coding sequence is TGCAGCGTTGAAGGGGTAGGTCAGGACAAAAACATTCAGTACTTC. Combining the CDR3 with reference TRBV29-1 and TRBJ2-4 gives the whole variable domain SAVISQKPSRDICQRGTSLTIQCQVDSQVTMMFWYRQQPGQSLTLIATANQGSEATYESGFVIDKFPISRPNLTFSTLTVSNMSPEDSSIYLCSVEGVGQDKNIQYFGAGTRLSVL.

V gene TRBV11-2 combines with J gene TRBJ1-1; the match to TRBD1 covers 7 bases. CDR3 length: 15 residues. CDR1 and CDR2 from the germline V gene are SGHAT and FQNNGV. V trimming: 6 bases; J trimming: 0 bases; junction bases outside the gene matches: 7. The chain's CDR3 is CASRTPGTVNTEAFF. The CDR3 bases are TGTGCCAGCAGGACACCCGGGACAGTGAACACTGAAGCTTTCTTT.

The genes are TRBV6-1 and TRBJ2-1; 11 bases are shared with TRBD2. V was pared by 3 bases and J by 8 bases, with 12 bases of the junction left unmatched. The CDR3 is 17 residues long. The germline V gene has CDR1 MNHNS and CDR2 SASEGT. CDR3 bases: TGTGCCAGCAGTGAGGCCGTAGCGGGGGGGCCGGGAGATGAGCAGTTCTTC. It is translated as CASSEAVAGGPGDEQFF.

The chain recombines TRBV9 with TRBJ1-2; the D gene is possibly TRBD1 (5 bases). In germline, CDR1 is SGDLS, CDR2 YYNGEE. Trimming took off 0 bases at V and 4 bases at J, with 7 bases between the two ends. The CDR3 sequence is 13 residues long. The CDR3 sequence: CASSVEGRYGYTF. In nucleotides, the CDR3 is TGTGCCAGCAGCGTAGAGGGGCGCTATGGCTACACCTTC.

A few counts support this clone. The chain uses TRBV5-4 and TRBJ1-1; TRBD1 matches 11 bases. The junction had 6 bases not matched to a gene; V was cut back by 4 bases and J by 4 bases. CDR3 length: 15 residues. Per germline, CDR1 SGHNT and CDR2 YYREEE (reference sequence). DNA for the CDR3: TGTGCCAGCAGCCTGACCGGGACAGGGGGCACTGAAGCTTTCTTT. This sequence encodes CASSLTGTGGTEAFF.

This clone was seen just once. V is TRBV28 and J is TRBJ2-7, with 10 bases matching TRBD1. Germline V lookup: CDR1 MDHEN, CDR2 SYDVKM. Losses at the gene ends were 8 bases for V and 3 bases for J; bases not matched to a gene: 7. CDR3 size: 14 residues. The CDR3 is CASGDRDRGYEQYF. The CDR3 DNA sequence: TGTGCCAGCGGAGACCGGGACAGGGGCTACGAGCAGTACTTC.

The rearrangement uses TRBV28 and TRBJ2-5; 8 bases are a match to TRBD1. With 6 bases clipped from V and 5 bases from J, the junction kept 8 bases outside the gene matches. Germline V lookup: CDR1 MDHEN, CDR2 SYDVKM. CDR3 length: 14 residues. The CDR3 reads CASRPNQGAETQYF. The CDR3 DNA sequence: TGTGCCAGCAGACCGAACCAGGGGGCTGAGACCCAGTACTTC.

The chain joins TRBV7-8 to TRBJ1-1; D remains unclear. This CDR3 has 12 amino acids. The ends were cut back, 6 bases at V and 7 bases at J, with 12 bases in the middle. Germline values: CDR1 SGHVS, CDR2 FQNEAQ. The CDR3 reads CASSRFKYEAFF. The CDR3 nucleotides read TGTGCCAGCAGTAGATTTAAGTATGAAGCTTTCTTT.

The chain employs TRBV27 and TRBJ2-7; 9 bases are shared with TRBD2. Trimming removed 3 bases from V and 0 bases from J; junction bases left unmatched: 3. This CDR3 spans 15 amino acids. Germline V gene data show CDR1 as MNHEY and CDR2 as SMNVEV (reference sequence). In DNA form, the CDR3 reads TGTGCCAGCAGTTTTTATAGCGGGGGCTCCTACGAGCAGTACTTC. Its protein is CASSFYSGGSYEQYF.

V gene TRBV5-1 combines with J gene TRBJ1-5; D is uncertain. Looked up from germline, CDR1 is SGHRS and CDR2 is YFSETQ. The CDR3 consists of 13 residues. Trimming shortened V by 0 bases and J by 6 bases, and 7 bases separated the two germline ends. The CDR3 loop is CASSLGGGQPQHF. The CDR3 region has the DNA TGCGCCAGCAGCTTGGGGGGAGGTCAGCCCCAGCATTTT. The complete variable domain, with remaining parts taken from reference TRBV5-1 and TRBJ1-5, reads KAGVTQTPRYLIKTRGQQVTLSCSPISGHRSVSWYQQTPGQGLQFLFEYFSETQRNKGNFPGRFSGRQFSNSRSEMNVSTLELGDSALYLCASSLGGGQPQHFGDGTRLSIL.

This chain uses TRBV19 with TRBJ1-1, with TRBD1 identical over 8 bases. There are 16 residues in the CDR3. V gave up 3 bases and J gave up 2 bases; unmatched junction bases: 8. CDR1 is LNHDA and CDR2 is SQIVND in the germline V gene (reference sequence). The CDR3 region has the DNA TGTGCCAGTAGTATTTGGGCGGGACAGGTTAACACTGAAGCTTTCTTT. It yields the protein CASSIWAGQVNTEAFF.

This chain uses TRBV4-1 with TRBJ1-4, with unresolved D. V gave up 1 base and J gave up 7 bases, with 16 bases separating them. The CDR3 is made up of 16 amino acids. The germline gives CDR1 MGHRA, CDR2 YSYEKL. The CDR3 region has the DNA TGCGCCAGCAGCCAAGGAGGTACCGTAGTAGTTGAAAAACTGTTTTTT. Translated: CASSQGGTVVVEKLFF.

The chain joins TRBV30 to TRBJ1-2, with D possibly being TRBD1 (5 bases). The CDR3 runs 14 residues. CDR1 and CDR2 (germline): GTSNPN, SVGIG (reference sequence). Between the trimmed V and J ends, which lost 1 base and 8 bases, there was a span of 17 bases. The CDR3 sequence: CAWSATPYAGGYTF. DNA of the CDR3: TGTGCCTGGAGTGCCACACCCTACGCAGGGGGCTACACCTTC.

The chain carries TRBV11-2 and TRBJ1-3, with D hard to call. V was clipped by 7 bases and J by 0 bases, with 10 bases between them. The CDR3 contains 14 residues. The V gene's germline CDR1 is SGHAT and CDR2 FQNNGV. The CDR3 DNA follows: TGTGCCAGCAAACGGGGTGCCTCTGGAAACACCATATATTTT. This codes for CASKRGASGNTIYF. Together with reference TRBV11-2 and TRBJ1-3, the CDR3 gives the full variable domain: EAGVAQSPRYKIIEKRQSVAFWCNPISGHATLYWYQQILGQGPKLLIQFQNNGVVDDSQLPKDRFSAERLKGVDSTLKIQPAKLEDSAVYLCASKRGASGNTIYFGEGSWLTVV.

The chain joins TRBV6-6 to TRBJ2-7; D is possibly TRBD2 (6 bases). Trimming shortened V by 8 bases and J by 4 bases, and 12 bases separated the two germline ends. The CDR3 consists of 12 residues. The V gene's germline CDR1 is MNHNY and CDR2 SVGAGI (reference sequence). CDR3 nucleotide sequence: TGTGCCAGCCACGGAGGGTCGTACGAGCAGTACTTC. Translated, it gives CASHGGSYEQYF.

V and J are TRBV7-9 and TRBJ1-2; 10 nucleotides line up with TRBD1. The CDR3 has 17 residues. Germline V gene data show CDR1 as SEHNR and CDR2 as FQNEAQ (reference sequence). V lost 4 bases and J lost 0; bases outside the gene matches: 8. CDR3 loop: CASSSPDRGKPNYGYTF. The CDR3 bases are TGTGCCAGCAGCTCACCGGACAGGGGGAAACCTAACTATGGCTACACCTTC.

This rearrangement joins TRBV9 to TRBJ2-5; TRBD1 might be the D (6 bases). The CDR3 sequence is 13 residues long. The germline V and J ends were trimmed by 5 bases and 1 base, with 9 bases remaining between them. CDR1 SGDLS and CDR2 YYNGEE come from the germline V gene. The CDR3 sequence is CASSRTAQETQYF. The CDR3 coding sequence is TGTGCCAGCAGTCGGACAGCCCAAGAGACCCAGTACTTC.

V and J are TRBV15 and TRBJ2-2; 11 positions agree with TRBD2. The J segment lost 4 bases and the V segment lost 0 bases, leaving 4 bases of the junction unmatched. The CDR3 sequence is 17 residues long. CDR1 is LNHNV, CDR2 YYDKDF, per germline (reference sequence). DNA for the CDR3: TGTGCCACCAGCAGAGATCTAGCGGGGGGATCCACCGGGGAGCTGTTTTTT. This sequence encodes CATSRDLAGGSTGELFF.

This sequence joins TRBV2 and TRBJ2-7; D gene ambiguous. Germline-derived CDR1 and CDR2 are SNHLY and FYNNEI. The CDR3 is 13 residues long. V lost 4 bases to trimming and J lost 2 bases, with 9 bases between them. DNA for the CDR3: TGTGCCAGCAGTGTCGGCGGAGCCTACGAGCAGTACTTC. Its translation is CASSVGGAYEQYF.

This CDR3 reads CASSVFEVSGTEAFF. Written as DNA, the CDR3 is TGTGCCAGCAGCGTATTCGAGGTTAGCGGCACTGAAGCTTTCTTT. The chain carries TRBV9 and TRBJ1-1; unclear D gene. Deletions cut 1 base from V and 4 bases from J, with 14 bases between. This CDR3 is built from 15 residues. Germline V gene sequence: CDR1 SGDLS, CDR2 YYNGEE.